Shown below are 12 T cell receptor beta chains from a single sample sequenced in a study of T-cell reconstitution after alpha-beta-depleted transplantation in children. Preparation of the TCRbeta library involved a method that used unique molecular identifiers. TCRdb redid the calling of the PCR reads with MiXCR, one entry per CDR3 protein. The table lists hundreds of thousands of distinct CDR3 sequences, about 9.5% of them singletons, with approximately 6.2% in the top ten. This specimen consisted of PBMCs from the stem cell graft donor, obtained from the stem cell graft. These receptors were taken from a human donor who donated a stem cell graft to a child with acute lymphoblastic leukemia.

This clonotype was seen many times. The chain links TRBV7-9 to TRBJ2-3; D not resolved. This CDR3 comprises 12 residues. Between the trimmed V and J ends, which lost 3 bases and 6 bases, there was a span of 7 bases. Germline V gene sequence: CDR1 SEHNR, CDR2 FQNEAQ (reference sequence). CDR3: CASSLMGDTQYF. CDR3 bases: TGTGCCAGCAGCTTGATGGGGGATACGCAGTATTTT. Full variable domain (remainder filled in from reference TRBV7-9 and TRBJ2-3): DTGVSQNPRHKITKRGQNVTFRCDPISEHNRLYWYRQTLGQGPEFLTYFQNEAQLEKSRLLSDRFSAERPKGSFSTLEIQRTEQGDSAMYLCASSLMGDTQYFGPGTRLTVL.

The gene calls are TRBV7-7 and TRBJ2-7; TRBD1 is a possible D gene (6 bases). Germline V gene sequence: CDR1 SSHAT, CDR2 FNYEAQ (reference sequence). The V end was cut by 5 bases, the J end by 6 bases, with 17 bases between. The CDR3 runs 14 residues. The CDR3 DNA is TGTGCCAGCAGCGCCGGGGACATCCGCGGCGAGCAGTACTTC. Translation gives CASSAGDIRGEQYF.

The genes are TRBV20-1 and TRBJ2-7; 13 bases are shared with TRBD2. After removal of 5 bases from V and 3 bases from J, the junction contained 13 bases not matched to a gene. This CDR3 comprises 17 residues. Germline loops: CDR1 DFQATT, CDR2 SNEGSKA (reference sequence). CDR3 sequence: CSALAPGTSGDNYEQYF. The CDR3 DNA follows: TGCAGTGCTTTAGCCCCGGGGACTAGCGGGGATAACTACGAGCAGTACTTC.

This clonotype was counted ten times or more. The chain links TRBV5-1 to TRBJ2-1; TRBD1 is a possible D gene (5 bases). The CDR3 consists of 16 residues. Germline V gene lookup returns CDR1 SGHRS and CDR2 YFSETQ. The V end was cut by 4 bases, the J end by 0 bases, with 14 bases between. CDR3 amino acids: CASSVDPDSSYNEQFF. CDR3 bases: TGCGCCAGCAGCGTGGATCCAGACAGCTCCTACAATGAGCAGTTCTTC. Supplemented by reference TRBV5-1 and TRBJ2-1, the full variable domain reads KAGVTQTPRYLIKTRGQQVTLSCSPISGHRSVSWYQQTPGQGLQFLFEYFSETQRNKGNFPGRFSGRQFSNSRSEMNVSTLELGDSALYLCASSVDPDSSYNEQFFGPGTRLTVL.

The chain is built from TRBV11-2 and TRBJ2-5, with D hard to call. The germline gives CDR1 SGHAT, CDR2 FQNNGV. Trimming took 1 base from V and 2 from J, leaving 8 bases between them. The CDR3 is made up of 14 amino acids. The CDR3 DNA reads TGTGCCAGCAGCTTAGTGGTCGGACAAGAGACCCAGTACTTC. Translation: CASSLVVGQETQYF.

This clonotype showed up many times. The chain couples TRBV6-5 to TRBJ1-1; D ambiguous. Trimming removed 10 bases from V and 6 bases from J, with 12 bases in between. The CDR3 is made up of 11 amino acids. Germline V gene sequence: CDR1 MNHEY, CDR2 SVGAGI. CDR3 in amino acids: CATQGRAEAFF. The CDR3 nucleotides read TGTGCCACCCAAGGGAGGGCTGAAGCTTTCTTT.

The CDR3 DNA sequence: TGTGCCAGCAGTGAAGGGACAGGGAATTCACCCCTCCACTTT. Amino acids: CASSEGTGNSPLHF. The chain uses TRBV6-1 and TRBJ1-6; 8 bases fit TRBD1. Germline-derived CDR1 and CDR2 are MNHNS and SASEGT. This CDR3 spans 14 amino acids. V was clipped by 1 base and J by 7 bases; unmatched bases: 0.

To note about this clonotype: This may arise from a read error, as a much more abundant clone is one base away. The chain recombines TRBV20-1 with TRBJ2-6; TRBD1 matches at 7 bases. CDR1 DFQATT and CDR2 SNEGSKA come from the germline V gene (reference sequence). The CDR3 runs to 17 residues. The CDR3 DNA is TGCTGTGCTCGGTGGGACAGTCACAGCTCTGGGGCCAACGTCCTGACTTTC. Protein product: CCARWDSHSSGANVLTF.

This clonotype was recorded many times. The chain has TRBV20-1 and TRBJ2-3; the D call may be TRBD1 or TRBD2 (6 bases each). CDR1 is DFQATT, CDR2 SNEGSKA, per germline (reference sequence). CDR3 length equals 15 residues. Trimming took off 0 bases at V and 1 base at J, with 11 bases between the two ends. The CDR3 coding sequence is TGCAGTGCTAGAGAAGGGGGAGGCGGCACAGATACGCAGTATTTT. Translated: CSAREGGGGTDTQYF.

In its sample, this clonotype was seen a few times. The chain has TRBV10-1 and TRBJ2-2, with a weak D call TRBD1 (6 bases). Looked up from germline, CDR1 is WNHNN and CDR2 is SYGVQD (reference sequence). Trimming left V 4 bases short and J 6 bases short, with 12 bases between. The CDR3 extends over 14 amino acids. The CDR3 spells CASSGTGIPGELFF. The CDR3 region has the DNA TGCGCCAGCAGTGGAACAGGGATCCCCGGGGAGCTGTTTTTT.

The CDR3 reads CSARDRIGTGELFF. The CDR3 bases are TGCAGTGCTAGAGATAGGATCGGGACCGGGGAGCTGTTTTTT. V gene TRBV20-1 combines with J gene TRBJ2-2; D remains ambiguous. Per the germline V gene, CDR1 is DFQATT and CDR2 is SNEGSKA (reference sequence). V was shortened by 0 bases and J by 5 bases, with 10 bases between the two germline ends. This CDR3 is 14 amino acids long.

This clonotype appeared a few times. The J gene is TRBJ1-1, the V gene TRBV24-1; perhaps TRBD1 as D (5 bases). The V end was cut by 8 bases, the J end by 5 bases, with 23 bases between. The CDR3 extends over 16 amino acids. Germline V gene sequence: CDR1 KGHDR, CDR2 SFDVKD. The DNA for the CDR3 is TGTGCCACCAAGGCGAGGGGCGGGGGAGGTTGGACTGAAGCTTTCTTT. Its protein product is CATKARGGGGWTEAFF.